These 5 T cell receptor beta chains came from one sample sequenced in a study of blood T cells in healthy people across ages. The authors ran a second PCR of about 6 to 11 cycles using a sample-barcoded 5' primer and a J-beta primer mix. TCRdb itself ran the 5' RACE reads through MiXCR, one entry per CDR3 protein. The sample yields hundreds of thousands of distinct CDR3 sequences, 40% to 50% seen once. Specimen: blood. All receptors derive from an older man in good health.

The V call is TRBV29-1, the J call TRBJ2-4, with a possible D match to TRBD1 (6 bases). CDR1 SQVTM and CDR2 ANQGSEA come from the germline V gene. V lost 3 bases to trimming and J lost 1 base, with 10 bases between them. The CDR3 has 14 residues. Here the CDR3 reads CSVDGGRAKNIQYF. The CDR3 DNA follows: TGCAGCGTTGATGGGGGCAGGGCCAAAAACATTCAGTACTTC.

The J gene is TRBJ2-1, the V gene TRBV20-1, with 12 bases identical to TRBD2. V lost 0 bases, J lost 4 bases, and 4 bases stayed unmatched. The CDR3 loop spans 16 amino acids. Germline V gene lookup returns CDR1 DFQATT and CDR2 SNEGSKA (reference sequence). For the CDR3, the DNA is TGCAGTGCTAGAGACTTTACTAGCGGGGGGTACAATGAGCAGTTCTTC. This gives the protein CSARDFTSGGYNEQFF.

This sequence joins TRBV20-1 and TRBJ2-2; tentative D call: TRBD1 (6 bases). V was shortened by 6 bases and J by 0 bases, with 11 bases between the two germline ends. The germline V gene has CDR1 DFQATT and CDR2 SNEGSKA (reference sequence). The CDR3 runs 14 residues. The CDR3 loop reads CSAQRTANTGELFF. CDR3 bases: TGCAGTGCACAGAGGACAGCGAACACCGGGGAGCTGTTTTTT.

This clonotype was detected only once. The chain is built from TRBV10-1 and TRBJ2-2; no definite D call. Per the germline V gene, CDR1 is WNHNN and CDR2 is SYGVQD (reference sequence). The CDR3 has 13 residues. Trimming took 4 bases from V and 0 from J, leaving 3 bases between them. The CDR3 DNA reads TGCGCCAGCAGTGGCTCGAACACCGGGGAGCTGTTTTTT. Encoded protein: CASSGSNTGELFF.

Only a few counts were recorded for this clonotype. The chain combines TRBV13 with TRBJ2-3, with TRBD2 identical over 14 bases. The CDR3 loop spans 18 amino acids. The germline CDR1 and CDR2 sequences are PRHDT and FYEKMQ (reference sequence). Trimming at V came to 5 bases and at J to 4 bases, leaving 11 bases not matched to a gene. The CDR3 here is CASSPQGLAGVQSDTQYF. The CDR3 nucleotides are TGTGCCAGCAGCCCCCAGGGACTAGCGGGAGTCCAATCAGATACGCAGTATTTT. The whole variable domain, filled in from reference TRBV13 and TRBJ2-3, reads AAGVIQSPRHLIKEKRETATLKCYPIPRHDTVYWYQQGPGQDPQFLISFYEKMQSDKGSIPDRFSAQQFSDYHSELNMSSLELGDSALYFCASSPQGLAGVQSDTQYFGPGTRLTVL.